This T cell receptor beta chain was sequenced during a study of CD8+CD57+ T cells in acquired aplastic anemia. At the level of the study: On average, sorted CD4+ and CD8+ cells gave around 3.3 ug of DNA. The average read count for CD4+ cells in healthy donors was some 9.9 million.

Study-level points and caveats: A set of twenty-nine CD8+ CDR3 sequences was shared between patients and controls, and these sequences appeared highly expressed in patients.

Looked up from germline, CDR1 is LNHDA and CDR2 is SQIVND (reference sequence). CDR3 length: 13 residues. V was cut by 8 bases and J by 4 bases, with 14 bases left in between. Genomic DNA provided the template from which TCR beta VDJ and CDR3 profiles were obtained. TCRdb called the reads again in MiXCR, with one record for every CDR3 protein. The sample has about 210,000 distinct CDR3 sequences; roughly 57% are singletons. As concerns this clonotype: Its antigen is not identified.

The clonotype was recovered from a human donor in good health. Sequenced input: sorted CD4+, CD8+, or CD8+CD57+ T cells (not recorded which) from PBMCs. The chain combines TRBV19 with TRBJ1-2; D may be TRBD1 (6 bases). In nucleotides, the CDR3 is TGTGCCAGTTCAAGGGGGGTTGGCTATGGCTACACCTTC. It encodes CASSRGVGYGYTF.